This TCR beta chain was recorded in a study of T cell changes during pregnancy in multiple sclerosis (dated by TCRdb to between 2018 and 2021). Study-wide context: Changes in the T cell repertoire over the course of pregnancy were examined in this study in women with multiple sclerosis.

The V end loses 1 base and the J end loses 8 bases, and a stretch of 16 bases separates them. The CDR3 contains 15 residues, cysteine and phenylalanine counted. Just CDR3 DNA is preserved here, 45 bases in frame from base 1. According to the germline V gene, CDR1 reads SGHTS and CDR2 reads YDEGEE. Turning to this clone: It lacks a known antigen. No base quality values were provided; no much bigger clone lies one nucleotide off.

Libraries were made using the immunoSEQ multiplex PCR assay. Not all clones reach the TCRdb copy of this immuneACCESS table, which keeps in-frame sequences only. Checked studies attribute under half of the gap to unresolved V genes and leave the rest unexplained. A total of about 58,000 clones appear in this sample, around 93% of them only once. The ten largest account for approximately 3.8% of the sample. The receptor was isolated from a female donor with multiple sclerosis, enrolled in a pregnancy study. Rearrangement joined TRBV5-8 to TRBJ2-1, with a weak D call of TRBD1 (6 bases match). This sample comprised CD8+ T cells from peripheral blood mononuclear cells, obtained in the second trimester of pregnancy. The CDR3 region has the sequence CASSLTGTSGHEQFF. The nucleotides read TGTGCCAGCAGCTTGACAGGGACGTCGGGCCATGAGCAGTTCTTC.